This TCR beta chain derives from a study of PD-L1 blockade in urothelial cancer. Noted time point: pretreatment peripheral blood. Every patient provided from 1 to 8 samples, collected pretreatment and on-treatment. Study-level findings and limits: Where pretreatment blood TCR clonality fell below the median, better survival was predicted.

Sequencing used immunoSEQ multiplex PCR; TCRdb keeps in-frame clones, though not all of them. The sample records tens of thousands of clones, roughly 80% being singletons. By sample share, this clone is medium-sized. The antigen remains unidentified. This CDR3 has 15 amino acids. CDR1 and CDR2 (germline): SGHVS, FNYEAQ. Trimming at V came to 5 bases and at J to 4 bases, leaving 7 bases not matched to a gene. The chain links TRBV7-6 to TRBJ2-2, with 7 bases that match TRBD2. This sequence originates from an elderly man with urothelial cancer. The sample in question was PBMCs, obtained around atezolizumab (anti-PD-L1) treatment. CDR3 sequence: CASSVSGALTGELFF. The CDR3 bases are TGTGCCAGCAGCGTCAGCGGGGCCCTCACCGGGGAGCTGTTTTTT.